The rows below give T cell receptor beta chains drawn from one sample of a study of shared clonotypes between healthy human individuals. Measured with immunoSEQ multiplex PCR; TCRdb has only the in-frame clones, and not every one. The repertoire holds about 1 million clones, 70% to 80% seen once, with approximately 0.5% in the top ten. Sequenced sample: memory CD4+ T cells from PBMCs. These receptors all stem from a man aged 18 to 29 in good health. Some clones in this sample may be carry-over from other donors' samples. The CDR3 runs from the conserved cysteine through the conserved F or W. A D gene is named only where the DNA matches it firmly. Not every row has a clone size; where given, it reads once, few, many or a size class.

CDR3aa: CASSQGTVRTAAGYTF; CDR3nt: TGCGCCAGCAGCCAAGGCACTGTCCGGACAGCCGCCGGCTACACCTTC; abundance: once; j_gene: TRBJ1-2; len: 16; d_gene: .; v_gene: TRBV4-1
CDR3aa: CASSEMKSYNEQFF; CDR3nt: TGTGCCAGCAGTGAAATGAAATCCTACAATGAGCAGTTCTTC; abundance: .; j_gene: TRBJ2-1; len: 14; d_gene: .; v_gene: TRBV6-1
CDR3aa: CASTGQTMNTEAFF; CDR3nt: TGTGCCAGCACGGGACAAACTATGAACACTGAAGCTTTCTTT; abundance: .; j_gene: TRBJ1-1; len: 14; d_gene: .; v_gene: TRBV2
CDR3aa: CASSLSPIRVQPQHF; CDR3nt: TGTGCCAGCAGCTTGTCCCCGATCCGGGTACAGCCCCAGCATTTT; abundance: once; j_gene: TRBJ1-5; len: 15; d_gene: .; v_gene: TRBV5-5
CDR3aa: CASIKTGWGEKLFF; CDR3nt: TGTGCCAGTATCAAGACAGGGTGGGGCGAAAAACTGTTTTTT; abundance: once; j_gene: TRBJ1-4; len: 14; d_gene: TRBD1; v_gene: TRBV19
CDR3aa: CASSMWGGSTDTQYF; CDR3nt: TGTGCCAGTAGTATGTGGGGTGGAAGCACAGATACGCAGTATTTT; abundance: .; j_gene: TRBJ2-3; len: 15; d_gene: .; v_gene: TRBV19
CDR3aa: CASSPRGSGNYNEQFF; CDR3nt: TGTGCCAGCAGTCCACGGGGTAGCGGGAATTACAATGAGCAGTTCTTC; abundance: .; j_gene: TRBJ2-1; len: 16; d_gene: TRBD2; v_gene: TRBV25-1
CDR3aa: CASSTWETGGYEQFF; CDR3nt: TGTGCCAGTAGTACTTGGGAGACAGGGGGCTATGAGCAGTTCTTC; abundance: .; j_gene: TRBJ2-1; len: 15; d_gene: TRBD1; v_gene: TRBV19
CDR3aa: CASRYRGSAEAFF; CDR3nt: TGTGCCAGCAGGTACAGGGGGAGCGCTGAAGCTTTCTTT; abundance: .; j_gene: TRBJ1-1; len: 13; d_gene: TRBD1; v_gene: TRBV2
CDR3aa: CASSLDSNYGYTF; CDR3nt: TGTGCCAGCAGCCTTGACAGCAACTATGGCTACACCTTC; abundance: .; j_gene: TRBJ1-2; len: 13; d_gene: .; v_gene: TRBV5-4
CDR3aa: CASSSDRGVRDEQFF; CDR3nt: TGTGCCAGCAGCTCGGACAGGGGGGTTAGGGATGAGCAGTTCTTC; abundance: .; j_gene: TRBJ2-1; len: 15; d_gene: TRBD1; v_gene: TRBV7-9
CDR3aa: CASSPRGGEGEKLFF; CDR3nt: TGTGCCAGCAGCCCCAGAGGGGGGGAGGGTGAAAAACTGTTTTTT; abundance: .; j_gene: TRBJ1-4; len: 15; d_gene: .; v_gene: TRBV9
CDR3aa: CAGSFGGWNEQYF; CDR3nt: TGTGCCGGATCGTTTGGGGGGTGGAACGAGCAGTACTTC; abundance: .; j_gene: TRBJ2-7; len: 13; d_gene: .; v_gene: TRBV30
CDR3aa: CASSPSSDGGYGYTF; CDR3nt: TGTGCCAGCAGCCCCTCATCGGACGGCGGCTATGGCTACACCTTC; abundance: .; j_gene: TRBJ1-2; len: 15; d_gene: .; v_gene: TRBV7-3